This T cell receptor (beta chain) came from a study of shared clonotypes between healthy human individuals. Study-level points and caveats: Non-shared clonotypes showed lower generation probabilities than clonotypes common to all four donors. Around 4.7% of naive CD4 clonotypes were shared across a handful of donors. Naive subsets usually exceeded memory subsets in estimated richness.

Around 200 ng DNA, 30,000 or so T cell genomes, went into each sorted-subset replicate PCR. Clones were read by immunoSEQ multiplex PCR, and TCRdb kept only the in-frame ones, dropping some. The data show 2 million to 2.5 million clones, with roughly 93% seen just once and 0.39% held by the top ten. Note on this clone: Antigen specificity is unknown.

Looked up from germline, CDR1 is SQVTM and CDR2 is ANQGSEA. The CDR3 length is 13 residues. With 8 bases removed from V and 4 bases from J, the gap between germline ends came to 17 bases. Sequencing was performed on naive CD4+ T cells from PBMCs. Subset reported: CD45RA+ positively selected. This chain joins TRBV29-1 and TRBJ2-5, with D perhaps matching TRBD1 or TRBD2 (5 bases each). The receptor's source is a man aged 18 to 29 in good health. Some clones in this sample may be carry-over from other donors' samples. The CDR3 DNA reads TGCAGCTCGTCCGGGACGGGGCGAGAGACCCAGTACTTC. Protein product: CSSSGTGRETQYF.